This T cell receptor beta chain was found in a study of OX40 agonist ivuxolimab in advanced cancers. Context from the whole study: The costimulatory receptor OX40 (CD134) was targeted by ivuxolimab, a fully human IgG2 agonistic monoclonal antibody. Intravenous ivuxolimab was administered to patients every 2 weeks at six dose levels: 0.01, 0.1, 0.3, 1.5, 3 and 10 mg/kg. Of the roughly 54 patients in dose escalation, about 19 had hepatocellular carcinoma, some 15 had melanoma, 9 had renal cell carcinoma and 9 had head and neck cancer. In the dose-escalation cohort, over 65% of patients were male, and the mean age was roughly 60 years, with a range of about 23 to 90. Prior anti-PD-1, anti-PD-L1 or anti-CTLA-4 therapy was permitted, and checkpoint inhibitors had been received by roughly 42% of dose-escalation patients. Partial responses occurred in three dose-escalation patients: two with cutaneous melanoma and one with hepatocellular carcinoma. Peripheral TCRbeta sequencing was intended to test whether TCR sequence diversity was altered and clonal T-cell expansion was caused by ivuxolimab. The paper describes the monotherapy dose-escalation part (N = 52 patients) of the phase I trial of ivuxolimab. General conclusions and limits of the study: Clonal expansion of both CD4+ and CD8+ blood T cells was observed from baseline to week 6 at doses 0.1 to 3.0 mg/kg. In the 0.1-3.0 mg/kg groups, partial responders had among the lowest normalized peripheral clonal expansion, particularly in CD8+ T cells. Low levels of normalized T-cell clonal expansion were also shown by some nonresponding patients. The antigen specificity of the peripheral T cells that underwent clonal expansion was not determined. After ivuxolimab, expanded clones were on average more numerous among CD8+ T cells than among CD4+ T cells.

To sequence the TCRbeta CDR3 region, genomic DNA was isolated from the sorted cells. The immunoSEQ Assay was used for sequencing of TCRbeta CDR3 regions. The immuneACCESS repertoire file appears here via TCRdb, limited to in-frame rearrangements. These files lack a portion of the clones; in checked studies, under half of the deficit traces to unresolved V genes, and the cause of the others is not known. The sample table lists about 150,000 clones, 90% to 95% of them with a count of one. The leading ten clones occupy 0.31% of the sample. Spanning cysteine to phenylalanine, the CDR3 consists of 14 amino acids. The retained sequence is limited to the CDR3, 42 bases, with the frame set at the first base. A distance of 12 bases separates the germline ends of V and J, which lose 2 bases and 4 bases respectively. CDR1 and CDR2 were assigned from the germline V gene (reference sequence) as SGHNT and YYREEE.

The sample holds one count of this clone. It has no known antigen specificity. It has no much larger one-base neighbor in the sample; base qualities were not kept. The trial excluded patients who had a history of autoimmune disease or were on systemic immunosuppression. In every dose cohort, peripheral blood was drawn for TCR sequencing at baseline, cycle 4 day 1, and cycle 7 day 1. The samples were taken from a phase I, first-in-human, multicenter, open-label dose-escalation trial of ivuxolimab. Adults with locally advanced or metastatic melanoma, renal cell carcinoma, hepatocellular carcinoma or head and neck squamous cell carcinoma were enrolled in the trial. Before TCR sequencing, CD4+ T cells and CD8+ T cells from peripheral blood were sorted into separate populations.

Recombination linked TRBV5-4 to TRBJ1-2; no confident D gene assignment can be made. Sequencing was performed on CD4+ or CD8+ T cells sorted from blood, taken in a trial of the OX40 agonist ivuxolimab. This TCR derives from an adult with an advanced solid tumor such as melanoma, head and neck, liver or kidney cancer. The CDR3 amino acid sequence is: CASSFGREGYGYTF. The DNA is TGTGCCAGCAGCTTCGGGAGGGAAGGCTATGGCTACACCTTC. The full variable domain, completed from the reference TRBV5-4 and TRBJ1-2 proteins outside the CDR3, reads ETGVTQSPTHLIKTRGQQVTLRCSSQSGHNTVSWYQQALGQGPQFIFQYYREEENGRGNFPPRFSGLQFPNYSSELNVNALELDDSALYLCASSFGREGYGYTFGSGTRLTVV.